This T cell receptor beta chain was found in a study of T cell changes during pregnancy in multiple sclerosis. Germline CDR1 SGHVS, CDR2 FQNEAQ. This CDR3 region has 15 residues. The V end was cut by 1 base, the J end by 1 base, with 10 bases between. Sequencing used immunoSEQ multiplex PCR; TCRdb keeps in-frame clones, though not all of them. This table holds some 41,000 clones, approximately 91% found once. The chain recombines TRBV7-8 with TRBJ2-5; unclear D gene. Sequenced sample: PBMCs (not recorded whether the cells were cultured). The receptor was isolated from a female donor with multiple sclerosis, enrolled in a pregnancy study. Here the CDR3 DNA reads TGTGCCAGCAGCTTAGTGGGCGCACGCCAAGAGACCCAGTACTTC. It yields the protein CASSLVGARQETQYF.